The 32 T cell receptor beta chains given below trace back to one sample, sequenced in a study of blood T cell repertoires in COVID-19. Clones were sequenced by immunoSEQ multiplex PCR, and TCRdb holds only the in-frame ones, with some missing. The sample has 150,000 to 200,000 clones, around 79% seen once. The sample consisted of peripheral blood. The receptors derive from a middle-aged woman with COVID-19, enrolled during active disease.

V is TRBV18 and J is TRBJ1-4; 8 nucleotides align to TRBD1. Per germline, CDR1 KGHSH and CDR2 LQKENI. The CDR3 is 13 residues long. Trimming removed 3 bases from V and 14 bases from J; junction bases left unmatched: 8. CDR3 sequence reads: CASSPGQAGFLFF. CDR3 sequence (DNA): TGTGCCAGCTCACCGGGACAGGCCGGGTTTCTGTTTTTT.

This rearrangement joins TRBV19 to TRBJ1-3; D gene ambiguous. The CDR3 runs 15 residues. Trimming shortened V by 7 bases and J by 4 bases, and 17 bases separated the two germline ends. The germline V gene encodes CDR1 LNHDA and CDR2 SQIVND (reference sequence). In DNA form, the CDR3 reads TGTGCCAGTATCCCTTCACGCGGGTCCGGAAACACCATATATTTT. Its protein is CASIPSRGSGNTIYF.

The CDR3 reads CASSPDLGGSDGYTF. The CDR3 nucleotides read TGTGCCAGCTCACCAGATCTGGGGGGGAGCGATGGCTACACCTTC. J is TRBJ1-2 and V is TRBV18; tentative D call: TRBD1 (5 bases). The ends were cut back, 2 bases at V and 6 bases at J, with 16 bases in the middle. This CDR3 contains 15 residues. The germline CDR1 and CDR2 sequences are KGHSH and LQKENI.

The chain combines TRBV6-4 with TRBJ2-3, with TRBD2 matching 14 bases. The CDR3 loop spans 15 amino acids. The V gene's germline CDR1 is MRHNA and CDR2 SNTAGT. Unmatched junction bases numbered 2, after V lost 8 bases and J lost 1 base. The CDR3 DNA sequence: TGTGCCAGCGGGACTAGCGGGGGACGCACAGATACGCAGTATTTT. Translation: CASGTSGGRTDTQYF.

This clone was detected only once. The chain uses TRBV4-2 and TRBJ1-2, with D unresolved. Germline loops: CDR1 LGHNA, CDR2 YNFKEQ. The V end was cut by 0 bases, the J end by 0 bases, with 8 bases between. The CDR3 length is 15 residues. CDR3 sequence reads: CASSQDGQANYGYTF. CDR3 sequence (DNA): TGTGCCAGCAGCCAAGATGGGCAGGCTAACTATGGCTACACCTTC.

The J gene is TRBJ2-3, the V gene TRBV28; 13 bases fit TRBD2. Germline values: CDR1 MDHEN, CDR2 SYDVKM. V lost 5 bases, J lost 6 bases, and 8 bases stayed unmatched. This CDR3 spans 16 amino acids. The CDR3 reads CASSDPLAGGVDTQYF. CDR3 bases: TGTGCCAGCAGTGATCCACTAGCGGGAGGGGTGGATACGCAGTATTTT.

The rearrangement joins TRBV11-3 to TRBJ1-1, with D unresolved. The CDR3 has 12 amino acids. Per germline, CDR1 SGHNT and CDR2 YENEEA. Trimming stripped 3 bases from V and 1 base from J, with 3 bases between. The CDR3 DNA is TGTGCCAGCAGCTTCAGGAACACTGAAGCTTTCTTT. It specifies CASSFRNTEAFF.

Worth noting for this clone: The identical CDR3 is also encoded by other nucleotide sequences in the sample. This sequence joins TRBV9 and TRBJ2-7; D gene uncertain. This CDR3 region has 14 residues. Germline V gene lookup returns CDR1 SGDLS and CDR2 YYNGEE. The ends were cut back, 0 bases at V and 0 bases at J, with 7 bases in the middle. CDR3 protein: CASSVGGNSYEQYF. The DNA of the CDR3 is TGTGCCAGCAGCGTAGGTGGCAACTCCTACGAGCAGTACTTC.

This clone has just a few counts. The chain combines TRBV9 with TRBJ1-6, with a weak D call TRBD1 (6 bases). This CDR3 spans 17 amino acids. The V and J ends lost 4 bases and 6 bases respectively, with 20 bases between them. Germline CDR1 SGDLS, CDR2 YYNGEE. The CDR3: CASSTDGGAVGNSPLHF. The CDR3 DNA reads as TGTGCCAGCAGCACAGACGGGGGGGCGGTTGGTAATTCACCCCTCCACTTT.

The V gene is TRBV10-2, the J gene TRBJ1-5, with TRBD1 matching 8 bases. This CDR3 contains 15 residues. With V trimmed by 8 bases and J by 4 bases, 10 bases remained unmatched. Germline V gene sequence: CDR1 WSHSY, CDR2 SAAADI. The CDR3 DNA reads TGCGCCAGCTGGGATTCAGGGGGCGGGAATCAGCCCCAGCATTTT. It translates to CASWDSGGGNQPQHF.

This rearrangement joins TRBV7-2 to TRBJ1-1; no definite D call. The CDR3 runs to 11 residues. CDR1 and CDR2 (germline): SGHTA, FQGNSA. The V and J ends lost 1 base and 10 bases respectively, with 7 bases between them. Written as DNA, the CDR3 is TGTGCCAGCAGCTTAGGGGCGGGAGCTTTCTTT. Translating it yields CASSLGAGAFF.

A few counts support this clone. The genes are TRBV7-8 and TRBJ1-5; D ambiguous. Per the germline V gene, CDR1 is SGHVS and CDR2 is FQNEAQ. The length of the CDR3 is 13 residues. Deletions cut 5 bases from V and 2 bases from J, with 7 bases between. CDR3 nucleotides: TGTGCCAGCAGCCCCCGTGGCAATCAGCCCCAGCATTTT. Its translation is CASSPRGNQPQHF. Filled out from reference TRBV7-8 and TRBJ1-5, the complete variable domain reads GAGVSQSPRYKVAKRGQDVALRCDPISGHVSLFWYQQALGQGPEFLTYFQNEAQLDKSGLPSDRFFAERPEGSVSTLKIQRTQQEDSAVYLCASSPRGNQPQHFGDGTRLSIL.

This chain uses TRBV5-1 with TRBJ1-1, with D unresolved. V lost 2 bases and J lost 0, with 11 bases in between. This CDR3 is built from 15 residues. Per germline, CDR1 SGHRS and CDR2 YFSETQ. Here the CDR3 reads CASSLEGAVNTEAFF. The CDR3 DNA is TGCGCCAGCAGCTTAGAGGGCGCTGTGAACACTGAAGCTTTCTTT.

This chain links TRBV18 with TRBJ1-2; 9 bases line up with TRBD1. This CDR3 comprises 15 residues. J gave up 4 bases and V 4 bases, and 7 bases lay outside the gene matches. CDR1 and CDR2 from the germline V gene are KGHSH and LQKENI. The DNA of the CDR3 is TGTGCCAGCTCACTGGGACAGGGCAGTACCTATGGCTACACCTTC. Its translation: CASSLGQGSTYGYTF.

This clone has just one count. The chain is built from TRBV4-1 and TRBJ1-5; D gene unclear. The V and J ends lost 0 bases and 0 bases respectively, with 6 bases between them. The CDR3 totals 15 residues. In germline, CDR1 is MGHRA, CDR2 YSYEKL. CDR3 sequence: CASSQERYSNQPQHF. CDR3 nucleotides: TGCGCCAGCAGCCAAGAGAGATATAGCAATCAGCCCCAGCATTTT.

The CDR3: CASSLRTSGYYNEQFF. In DNA, the CDR3 is TGTGCCAGTAGCCTCCGGACTAGCGGATACTACAATGAGCAGTTCTTC. The J gene is TRBJ2-1, the V gene TRBV19, with 10 bases that match TRBD2. Germline V gene lookup returns CDR1 LNHDA and CDR2 SQIVND (reference sequence). The CDR3 consists of 16 residues. V was pared by 6 bases and J by 3 bases, with 8 bases of the junction left unmatched.

The rearrangement links TRBV5-4 to TRBJ2-1; 7 bases agree with TRBD1. The J segment lost 3 bases and the V segment lost 0 bases, leaving 9 bases of the junction unmatched. Germline V gene sequence: CDR1 SGHNT, CDR2 YYREEE (reference sequence). The CDR3 is made up of 17 amino acids. CDR3 sequence: CASSLGRGQSIYNEQFF. CDR3 nucleotide sequence: TGTGCCAGCAGCTTGGGCCGGGGACAGAGCATCTACAATGAGCAGTTCTTC.

The chain recombines TRBV30 with TRBJ2-7; D remains ambiguous. Trimming left V 0 bases short and J 3 bases short, with 6 bases between. CDR1 is GTSNPN, CDR2 SVGIG, per germline (reference sequence). The CDR3 contains 12 residues. CDR3 loop: CAWSVSLYEQYF. The CDR3 DNA reads as TGTGCCTGGAGTGTAAGCCTCTACGAGCAGTACTTC.

The J gene is TRBJ2-1, the V gene TRBV19; D remains unclear. Germline CDR1 and CDR2: LNHDA and SQIVND (reference sequence). The CDR3 is made up of 15 amino acids. V gave up 0 bases and J gave up 0 bases, with 6 bases separating them. The CDR3 DNA reads as TGTGCCAGTAGTATAGACAGGAACTCCTACAATGAGCAGTTCTTC. Translated: CASSIDRNSYNEQFF.

The chain is built from TRBV9 and TRBJ2-2, with D possibly matching TRBD2 (5 bases). Deletions cut 1 base from V and 0 bases from J, with 10 bases between. The CDR3 length is 16 residues. The germline V gene encodes CDR1 SGDLS and CDR2 YYNGEE. The CDR3, as DNA: TGTGCCAGCAGCGTAACGGCGGGTCCGAACACCGGGGAGCTGTTTTTT. Translated, it gives CASSVTAGPNTGELFF.

The genes are TRBV7-9 and TRBJ1-2; 10 positions match TRBD1. Germline V gene sequence: CDR1 SEHNR, CDR2 FQNEAQ (reference sequence). This CDR3 region has 16 residues. V was pared by 2 bases and J by 6 bases, with 9 bases of the junction left unmatched. CDR3 region: CASSLTGQGPLDGYTF. For the CDR3, the DNA is TGTGCCAGCAGCTTAACGGGACAGGGGCCCCTCGATGGCTACACCTTC. The variable domain in full, with the rest retrieved from reference TRBV7-9 and TRBJ1-2, is DTGVSQNPRHKITKRGQNVTFRCDPISEHNRLYWYRQTLGQGPEFLTYFQNEAQLEKSRLLSDRFSAERPKGSFSTLEIQRTEQGDSAMYLCASSLTGQGPLDGYTFGSGTRLTVV.

The rearrangement links TRBV6-6 to TRBJ2-2; 9 bases are a match to TRBD2. V lost 10 bases, J lost 5 bases, and 11 bases stayed unmatched. Germline V lookup: CDR1 MNHNY, CDR2 SVGAGI (reference sequence). This CDR3 has 15 residues. CDR3 nucleotide sequence: TGTGCCACCAAAAGCGGGACTAGCTTGACCGGGGAGCTGTTTTTT. Encoded protein: CATKSGTSLTGELFF.

This clone was seen a single time. The DNA of the CDR3 is TGCGCCAGCAGCTTGGGGACAGGGGATAATCAGCCCCAGCATTTT. Residues: CASSLGTGDNQPQHF. The gene calls are TRBV5-1 and TRBJ1-5; 9 positions match TRBD1. The length of the CDR3 is 15 residues. V was clipped by 0 bases and J by 4 bases; unmatched bases: 2. Germline values: CDR1 SGHRS, CDR2 YFSETQ.

The V gene is TRBV5-4, the J gene TRBJ2-5; possibly TRBD1 for D (6 bases). The V end was cut by 0 bases, the J end by 2 bases, with 11 bases between. CDR3 length equals 15 residues. CDR1 and CDR2 (germline): SGHNT, YYREEE (reference sequence). The CDR3 loop reads CASSLGGLGQETQYF. DNA of the CDR3: TGTGCCAGCAGCTTGGGGGGGCTGGGACAAGAGACCCAGTACTTC.

The genes are TRBV18 and TRBJ2-1, with D perhaps matching TRBD1 (7 bases). Trimming removed 0 bases at V and 6 bases at J, with 21 bases between. The CDR3 runs to 18 residues. Per germline, CDR1 KGHSH and CDR2 LQKENI. The CDR3 region has the DNA TGTGCCAGCTCACCACCGTCTGGAGGGACAGTTTGGGGCAATGAGCAGTTCTTC. This encodes CASSPPSGGTVWGNEQFF. The full variable domain, rest sourced from reference TRBV18 and TRBJ2-1, is NAGVMQNPRHLVRRRGQEARLRCSPMKGHSHVYWYRQLPEEGLKFMVYLQKENIIDESGMPKERFSAEFPKEGPSILRIQQVVRGDSAAYFCASSPPSGGTVWGNEQFFGPGTRLTVL.

The chain is built from TRBV18 and TRBJ1-1; 9 positions agree with TRBD1. This CDR3 is built from 13 residues. V lost 5 bases to trimming and J lost 3 bases; unmatched junction nucleotides: 1. From germline, CDR1 is KGHSH and CDR2 LQKENI. DNA of the CDR3: TGTGCCAGCTCATGGACAGGGGACACTGAAGCTTTCTTT. It yields the protein CASSWTGDTEAFF.

This chain joins TRBV2 and TRBJ2-1; 9 bases fit TRBD1. The CDR3 consists of 15 residues. Germline lookup yields CDR1 SNHLY and CDR2 FYNNEI. After removal of 6 bases from V and 1 base from J, the junction contained 4 bases not matched to a gene. CDR3 DNA: TGTGCCAGCAGCCGACAGGGGGGATCCTACAATGAGCAGTTCTTC. It specifies CASSRQGGSYNEQFF.

This CDR3 reads CASSKGMTGLAGAQGHTDTQYF. The CDR3 nucleotides are TGTGCCAGCAGCAAGGGGATGACAGGACTAGCGGGAGCCCAGGGTCACACAGATACGCAGTATTTT. This chain links TRBV21-1 with TRBJ2-3; TRBD2, the table's D call, lacks a check against the DNA. TRBV21-1 is flagged as a pseudogene. This CDR3 region has 22 residues.

This clone is a singleton in its sample. V and J are TRBV5-4 and TRBJ2-3, with 10 bases lining up with TRBD2. CDR1 SGHNT and CDR2 YYREEE come from the germline V gene (reference sequence). Trimming removed 2 bases from V and 7 bases from J; junction bases left unmatched: 7. The CDR3 consists of 15 residues. The CDR3 spells CASSFEAGGPYTQYF. The CDR3 nucleotides read TGTGCCAGCAGCTTTGAAGCGGGGGGGCCATATACGCAGTATTTT.

V is TRBV3-1 (or the pseudogene TRBV3-2) and J is TRBJ1-5; D gene unclear. Germline V gene lookup returns CDR1 LGHDT and CDR2 YNNKEL (reference sequence). V shed 1 base and J shed 3 bases, with 7 bases lying between them. The CDR3 runs 14 residues. The CDR3 sequence is CASSQAGNNQPQHF. The CDR3 DNA reads as TGTGCCAGCAGCCAAGCGGGGAACAATCAGCCCCAGCATTTT.

The chain joins TRBV6-2 or TRBV6-3 to TRBJ2-3, with 7 positions matching TRBD1. CDR1 is MNHEY and CDR2 is SVGEGT in the germline V gene. The CDR3 is 18 amino acids. The trim removed 4 bases at V and 5 bases at J, leaving 18 bases unmatched. The CDR3 coding sequence is TGTGCCAGCAGTTCCTTTCTCCGACAGGGTGGACTTAGAGATACGCAGTATTTT. This sequence encodes CASSSFLRQGGLRDTQYF.

The V and J genes are TRBV21-1 and TRBJ2-4; the table's D call, TRBD1, has no DNA check behind it. TRBV21-1 counts as a pseudogene. The CDR3 is 17 amino acids. The DNA of the CDR3 is TGTGCCAGCAGCAAAGACTTTGAGGGACAGCACAAAAACATTCAGTACTTC. It yields the protein CASSKDFEGQHKNIQYF.